The rows below give T cell receptor beta chains drawn from one sample of a study of CD8+ T cells in alopecia areata. Clones were read by immunoSEQ multiplex PCR, and TCRdb kept only the in-frame ones, dropping some. Here the sample spans about 180,000 clones, 50% to 75% being singletons. Source: CD4+ T cells sorted from blood, taken between weeks 55 and 65, from a patient treated with tofacitinib. These receptors all stem from a human donor with alopecia areata. Each CDR3 is given with its conserved first and last residue. A D gene is named only where the DNA matches it firmly. Only some rows state a clone size, as once, few, many or a class for expanded clones.

v_call: TRBV29-1; clone_size: NA; d_call: NA; j_call: TRBJ1-1; cdr3_nt: TGCAGCGTTGAATACGGGAAGGGTGAAGCTTTCTTT; cdr3_aa: CSVEYGKGEAFF
v_call: TRBV2; clone_size: NA; d_call: NA; j_call: TRBJ2-3; cdr3_nt: TGTGCCAGCAAGCGGGACAGACCTAGCACAGATACGCAGTATTTT; cdr3_aa: CASKRDRPSTDTQYF
v_call: TRBV11-3; clone_size: few; d_call: NA; j_call: TRBJ2-7; cdr3_nt: TGTGCCAGCAGCTCAGGGGACGAGCAGTACTTC; cdr3_aa: CASSSGDEQYF
v_call: TRBV15; clone_size: once; d_call: TRBD2; j_call: TRBJ2-3; cdr3_nt: TGTGCCACCAGCAGAAGCGGGGGGGCCTCAGATACGCAGTATTTT; cdr3_aa: CATSRSGGASDTQYF
v_call: TRBV9; clone_size: NA; d_call: NA; j_call: TRBJ1-1; cdr3_nt: TGTGCCAGCAGCGTTGGGGGCACTGAAGCTTTCTTT; cdr3_aa: CASSVGGTEAFF
v_call: TRBV27; clone_size: NA; d_call: NA; j_call: TRBJ2-7; cdr3_nt: TGTGCCAGCAGTTTACAGGGTATCACCTACGAGCAGTACTTC; cdr3_aa: CASSLQGITYEQYF
v_call: TRBV29-1; clone_size: NA; d_call: TRBD2; j_call: TRBJ2-3; cdr3_nt: TGCAGCGTTGAAACGCGGGGGTGGGGGACAGATACGCAGTATTTT; cdr3_aa: CSVETRGWGTDTQYF
v_call: TRBV5-1; clone_size: NA; d_call: NA; j_call: TRBJ2-1; cdr3_nt: TGCGCCAGCAGAGATAGGGGCAATGAGCAGTTCTTC; cdr3_aa: CASRDRGNEQFF
v_call: TRBV25-1; clone_size: NA; d_call: NA; j_call: TRBJ2-7; cdr3_nt: TGTGCCAGCAGTGGGGACTTAATGGGGAGTAATCTCGGCGAGCAGTACTTC; cdr3_aa: CASSGDLMGSNLGEQYF
v_call: TRBV30; clone_size: NA; d_call: NA; j_call: TRBJ2-6; cdr3_nt: TGTGCCTGGAGTGTCGGTCTCTCTGGGGCCAACGTCCTGACTTTC; cdr3_aa: CAWSVGLSGANVLTF
v_call: TRBV5-1; clone_size: NA; d_call: TRBD1; j_call: TRBJ2-3; cdr3_nt: TGCGCCAGCAGCTCGGACAGGGTAGGAGGAGATACGCAGTATTTT; cdr3_aa: CASSSDRVGGDTQYF
v_call: TRBV7-6; clone_size: NA; d_call: TRBD1; j_call: TRBJ2-5; cdr3_nt: TGTGCCAGCAGCTCCGCAGGGGGAGAGACCCAGTACTTC; cdr3_aa: CASSSAGGETQYF
v_call: TRBV18; clone_size: once; d_call: TRBD1; j_call: TRBJ2-7; cdr3_nt: TGTGCCAGCTCACCACCGATGCCCGGGACAGGGGGCGTTTACGAGCAGTACTTC; cdr3_aa: CASSPPMPGTGGVYEQYF
v_call: TRBV5-1; clone_size: NA; d_call: NA; j_call: TRBJ1-6; cdr3_nt: TGCGCCAGCAGCTACTCGGTGGGTGGTAATTCACCCCTCCACTTT; cdr3_aa: CASSYSVGGNSPLHF
v_call: TRBV18; clone_size: NA; d_call: NA; j_call: TRBJ1-2; cdr3_nt: TGTGCCAGCTCACCACCCTCTATTGGGTCTAACTATGGCTACACCTTC; cdr3_aa: CASSPPSIGSNYGYTF
v_call: TRBV5-1; clone_size: NA; d_call: TRBD2; j_call: TRBJ2-7; cdr3_nt: TGCGCCAGCAGCCCACCGGGAGGACCCTACGAGCAGTACTTC; cdr3_aa: CASSPPGGPYEQYF
v_call: TRBV2; clone_size: once; d_call: NA; j_call: TRBJ1-1; cdr3_nt: TGTGCCAGCACCCAGCTGGAAAACACTGAAGCTTTCTTT; cdr3_aa: CASTQLENTEAFF
v_call: TRBV2; clone_size: NA; d_call: TRBD1; j_call: TRBJ2-1; cdr3_nt: TGTGCCAGCAGACCCGGACAGGGCGTCCACAATGAGCAGTTCTTC; cdr3_aa: CASRPGQGVHNEQFF
v_call: TRBV5-1; clone_size: few; d_call: NA; j_call: TRBJ1-2; cdr3_nt: TGCGCCAGCAGCTTGGACAGGGGCTACACCTTC; cdr3_aa: CASSLDRGYTF
v_call: TRBV10-3; clone_size: NA; d_call: NA; j_call: TRBJ2-1; cdr3_nt: TGTGCCACGTTTCAGTCTAATGAGCAGTTCTTC; cdr3_aa: CATFQSNEQFF
v_call: TRBV2; clone_size: NA; d_call: NA; j_call: TRBJ1-1; cdr3_nt: TGTGCCAGCAGTGAAGGACGGGATTATGAAGCTTTCTTT; cdr3_aa: CASSEGRDYEAFF
v_call: TRBV7-6; clone_size: NA; d_call: NA; j_call: TRBJ1-6; cdr3_nt: TGTGCCAGCAGCTTAGACAGGAATAATTCACCCCTCCACTTT; cdr3_aa: CASSLDRNNSPLHF
v_call: TRBV5-1; clone_size: NA; d_call: TRBD2; j_call: TRBJ2-3; cdr3_nt: TGCGCCAGCAGCTTGGCCATCGGCGGGGGGAGCCCAGATACGCAGTATTTT; cdr3_aa: CASSLAIGGGSPDTQYF
v_call: TRBV18; clone_size: NA; d_call: NA; j_call: TRBJ2-7; cdr3_nt: TGTGCCAGCTCACCATTGGCGACATCTAGCTACGAGCAGTACTTC; cdr3_aa: CASSPLATSSYEQYF
v_call: TRBV6-5; clone_size: NA; d_call: NA; j_call: TRBJ2-7; cdr3_nt: TGTGCCAGCACCAGACCCAGGGCCGGGGAGCAGTACTTC; cdr3_aa: CASTRPRAGEQYF
v_call: TRBV25-1; clone_size: NA; d_call: TRBD1; j_call: TRBJ1-4; cdr3_nt: TGTGCCAGCAGCTCCGGGACAGTTAATGAAAAACTGTTTTTT; cdr3_aa: CASSSGTVNEKLFF
v_call: TRBV15; clone_size: NA; d_call: NA; j_call: TRBJ2-5; cdr3_nt: TGTGCCACCAGCAGAGATAAAATCTTCGGAGAGACCCAGTACTTC; cdr3_aa: CATSRDKIFGETQYF
v_call: TRBV4-1; clone_size: NA; d_call: TRBD1; j_call: TRBJ1-5; cdr3_nt: TGCGCCAGCAGCCAAAGCCGGGACAGTTTTCAGCCCCAGCATTTT; cdr3_aa: CASSQSRDSFQPQHF
v_call: TRBV7-9; clone_size: few; d_call: NA; j_call: TRBJ1-6; cdr3_nt: TGTGCCAGCAGCTTTCAACAACAGGCTTTCTATAATTCACCCCTCCACTTT; cdr3_aa: CASSFQQQAFYNSPLHF